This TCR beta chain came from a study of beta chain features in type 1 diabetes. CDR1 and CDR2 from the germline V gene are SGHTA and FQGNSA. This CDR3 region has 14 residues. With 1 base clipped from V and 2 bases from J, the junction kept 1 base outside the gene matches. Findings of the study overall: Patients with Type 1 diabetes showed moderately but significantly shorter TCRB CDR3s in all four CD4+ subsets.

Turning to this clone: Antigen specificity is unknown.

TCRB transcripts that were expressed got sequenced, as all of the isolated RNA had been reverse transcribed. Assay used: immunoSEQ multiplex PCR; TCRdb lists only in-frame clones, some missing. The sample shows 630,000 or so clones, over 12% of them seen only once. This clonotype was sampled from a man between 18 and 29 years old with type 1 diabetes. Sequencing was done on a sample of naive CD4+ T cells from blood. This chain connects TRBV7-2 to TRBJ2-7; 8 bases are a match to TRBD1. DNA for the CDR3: TGTGCCAGCAGCTTAGGGGGACAGGCCTACGAGCAGTACTTC. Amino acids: CASSLGGQAYEQYF.